The sequence of this T cell receptor beta chain was determined in a study of PD-1 blockade in mismatch repair-deficient tumors. The sample's time point: identical roughly 11-day culture without peptide (control). Mismatch repair deficiency was confirmed in all patients, by PCR or immunohistochemistry. Some clones are missing from TCRdb's copy, which holds only in-frame ones; the method was immunoSEQ multiplex PCR. The profile shows 11,000 to 15,000 clones, 86% of them singletons. In germline, CDR1 is SGHNT, CDR2 YYREEE (reference sequence). After removal of 4 bases from V and 4 bases from J, the junction contained 4 bases not matched to a gene. The CDR3 contains 15 residues. Turning to this clone: What it binds is unknown.

The chain employs TRBV5-4 and TRBJ2-7; 14 nucleotides line up with TRBD2. The sequence derives from an adult with mismatch repair-deficient cancer. This sample comprised cells cultured in vitro, obtained from a patient treated with pembrolizumab. DNA for the CDR3: TGTGCCAGCAGCCGGGGGACTAGCGGGAGTTACGAGCAGTACTTC. Translating gives CASSRGTSGSYEQYF.